One TCR beta chain is described in this entry. As yet, its antigen is unknown. The data derive from a study of T cells in Graves' hyperthyroidism and ophthalmopathy. Across the study: At initial diagnosis, before any treatment had begun, peripheral blood was obtained.

The CDR3 covers 16 residues. Germline trimming cut 4 bases from V and 5 bases from J; bases unmatched to any gene: 12. Germline CDR1 and CDR2: PRHDT and FYEKMQ (reference sequence). The study, taken as a whole, reports: A median roughly six months before onset, the model predicted ophthalmopathy.

Ophthalmopathy patients showed a Clinical Activity Score of at least 3, NOSPECS grade of at least 4 and duration under 3 months. There were TCR beta CDR3 regions amplified from RNA transcripts. The HTBI primer set served for first-round RT-PCR of the TCR CDR3. A single record per CDR3 protein comes from TCRdb applying MiXCR to the multiplex PCR reads. The sample yields around 350,000 distinct CDR3 sequences, 13% to 15% seen once. The TCR comes from a woman under 40 with Graves' ophthalmopathy. V and J are TRBV13 and TRBJ2-7; TRBD1 agrees at 9 bases. The source material was blood. The CDR3 DNA reads TGTGCCAGCAGCTCAGGGGACAGGGCAGTTTTCAACGAGCAGTACTTC. It yields the protein CASSSGDRAVFNEQYF.